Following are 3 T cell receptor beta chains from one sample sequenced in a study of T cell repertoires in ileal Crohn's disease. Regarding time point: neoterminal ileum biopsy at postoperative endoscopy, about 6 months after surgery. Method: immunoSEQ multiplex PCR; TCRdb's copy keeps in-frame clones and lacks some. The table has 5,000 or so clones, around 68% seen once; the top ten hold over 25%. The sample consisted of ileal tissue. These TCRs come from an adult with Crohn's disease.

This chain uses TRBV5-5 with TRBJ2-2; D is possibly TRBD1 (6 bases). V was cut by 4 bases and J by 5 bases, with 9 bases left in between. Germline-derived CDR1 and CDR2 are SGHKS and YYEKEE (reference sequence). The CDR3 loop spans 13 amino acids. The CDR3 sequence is CASSVTGTGELFF. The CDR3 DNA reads TGTGCCAGCAGCGTGACAGGTACCGGGGAGCTGTTTTTT.

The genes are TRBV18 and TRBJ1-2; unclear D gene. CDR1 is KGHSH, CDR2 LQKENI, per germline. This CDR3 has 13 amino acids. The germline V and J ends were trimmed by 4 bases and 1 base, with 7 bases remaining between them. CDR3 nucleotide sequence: TGTGCCAGCTCACTTGACATTAACTATGGCTACACCTTC. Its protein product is CASSLDINYGYTF.

The chain's CDR3 is CAWSGLTGVGGELFF. The CDR3 bases are TGTGCCTGGAGTGGACTCACAGGGGTTGGCGGGGAGCTGTTTTTT. The chain uses TRBV30 and TRBJ2-2; 7 nucleotides align to TRBD1. The germline V gene has CDR1 GTSNPN and CDR2 SVGIG (reference sequence). V lost 1 base to trimming and J lost 7 bases; unmatched junction nucleotides: 9. The CDR3 is 15 amino acids.